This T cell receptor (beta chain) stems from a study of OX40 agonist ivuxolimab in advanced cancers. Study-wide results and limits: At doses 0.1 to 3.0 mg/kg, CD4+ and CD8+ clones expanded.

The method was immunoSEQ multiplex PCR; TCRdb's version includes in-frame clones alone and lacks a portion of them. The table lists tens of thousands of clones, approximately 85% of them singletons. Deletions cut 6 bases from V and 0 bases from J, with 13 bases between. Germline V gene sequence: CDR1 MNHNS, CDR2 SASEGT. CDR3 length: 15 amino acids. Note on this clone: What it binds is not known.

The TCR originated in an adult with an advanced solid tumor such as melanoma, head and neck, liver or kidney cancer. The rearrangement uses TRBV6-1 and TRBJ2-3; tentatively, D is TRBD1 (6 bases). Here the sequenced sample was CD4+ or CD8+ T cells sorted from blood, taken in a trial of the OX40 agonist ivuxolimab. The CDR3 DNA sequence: TGTGCCAGCAGCCGGGACACCTCTAGCACAGATACGCAGTATTTT. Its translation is CASSRDTSSTDTQYF.